This paragraph covers one TCR beta chain sequence. These data originate in a study of blood T cell repertoires in COVID-19. The protocol was immunoSEQ multiplex PCR, while the TCRdb copy is restricted to in-frame clones and leaves out a portion. The repertoire holds some 270,000 clones, with around nine tenths as singletons. Germline CDR1 reads MDHEN; CDR2 reads SYDVKM. V lost 4 bases, J lost 5 bases, and 9 bases stayed unmatched. This CDR3 is 15 amino acids long. The gene calls are TRBV28 and TRBJ2-7; TRBD1 matches at 9 bases. The material sequenced was peripheral blood. This TCR derives from a man between 40 and 49 years old with active or convalescent COVID-19. The CDR3 protein is CASSSPGQGSNEQYF. CDR3 coding DNA: TGTGCCAGCAGTTCCCCCGGACAGGGGTCCAACGAGCAGTACTTC.